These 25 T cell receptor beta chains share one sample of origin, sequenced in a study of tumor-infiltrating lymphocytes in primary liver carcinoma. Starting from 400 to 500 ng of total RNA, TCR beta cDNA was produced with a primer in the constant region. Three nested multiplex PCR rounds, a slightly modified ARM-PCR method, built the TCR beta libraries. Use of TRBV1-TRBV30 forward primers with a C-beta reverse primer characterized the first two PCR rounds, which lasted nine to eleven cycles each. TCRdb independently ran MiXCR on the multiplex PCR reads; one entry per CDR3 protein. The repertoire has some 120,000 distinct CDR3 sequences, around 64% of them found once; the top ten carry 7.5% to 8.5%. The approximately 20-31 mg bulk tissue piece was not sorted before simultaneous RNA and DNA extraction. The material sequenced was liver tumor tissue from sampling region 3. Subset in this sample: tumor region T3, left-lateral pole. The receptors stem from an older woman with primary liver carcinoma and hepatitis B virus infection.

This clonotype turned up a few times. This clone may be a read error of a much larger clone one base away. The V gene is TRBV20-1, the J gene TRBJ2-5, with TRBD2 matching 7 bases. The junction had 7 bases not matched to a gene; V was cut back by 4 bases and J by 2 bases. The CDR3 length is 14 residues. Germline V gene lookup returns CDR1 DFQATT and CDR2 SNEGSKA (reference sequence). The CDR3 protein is CSAKPSGYQETQYF. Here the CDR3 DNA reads TGCAGTGCTAAGCCTAGCGGCTATCAAGAGACCCAGTACTTC.

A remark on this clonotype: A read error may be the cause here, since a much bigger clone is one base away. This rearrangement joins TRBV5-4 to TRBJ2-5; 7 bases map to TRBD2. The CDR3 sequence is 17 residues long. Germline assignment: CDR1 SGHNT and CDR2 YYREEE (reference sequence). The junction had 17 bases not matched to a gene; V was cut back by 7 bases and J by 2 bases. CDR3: CASGPRSGPAGQETQYF. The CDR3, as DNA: TGTGCCAGCGGCCCGCGGTCAGGCCCAGCGGGACAAGAGACCCAGTACTTC.

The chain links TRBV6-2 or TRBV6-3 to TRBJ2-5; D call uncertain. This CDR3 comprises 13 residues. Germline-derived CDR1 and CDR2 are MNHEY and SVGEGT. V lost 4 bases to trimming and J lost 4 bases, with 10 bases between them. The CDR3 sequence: CASSWWTIETQYF. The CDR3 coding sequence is TGTGCCAGCAGTTGGTGGACGATAGAGACCCAGTACTTC.

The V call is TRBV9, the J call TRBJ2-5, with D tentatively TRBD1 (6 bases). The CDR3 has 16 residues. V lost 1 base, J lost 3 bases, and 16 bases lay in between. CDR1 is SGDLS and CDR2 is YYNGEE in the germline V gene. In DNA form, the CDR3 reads TGTGCCAGCAGCGTAAGGCCTAATACAGGGAAAGAGACCCAGTACTTC. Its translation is CASSVRPNTGKETQYF.

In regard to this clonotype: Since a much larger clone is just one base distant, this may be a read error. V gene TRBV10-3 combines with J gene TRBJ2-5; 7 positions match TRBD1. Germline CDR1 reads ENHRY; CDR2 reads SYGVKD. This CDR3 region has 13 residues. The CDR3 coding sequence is TGTGCCATGGGACAGCCCGGCCAAGGGACCCAGTACTTC. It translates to CAMGQPGQGTQYF.

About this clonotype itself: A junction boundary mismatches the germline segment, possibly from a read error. The CDR3 here is CGSSYSAGTNEQFF. The CDR3 bases are TGTGGCAGCAGTTACTCCGCTGGCACTAATGAGCAGTTCTTC. V usage is TRBV6-5 and J usage is TRBJ2-1; D is ambiguous. Germline values: CDR1 MNHEY, CDR2 SVGAGI. This CDR3 is built from 14 residues.

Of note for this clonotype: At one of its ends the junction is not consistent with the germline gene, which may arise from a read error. The CDR3 DNA follows: TGCAGCGTTTCGACTAGCTGGAGACTCTACGGGCAGTACTTC. Translation: CSVSTSWRLYGQYF. The V call is TRBV29-1, the J call TRBJ2-7; 7 positions agree with TRBD2. The CDR3 extends over 14 amino acids. The V gene's germline CDR1 is SQVTM and CDR2 ANQGSEA.

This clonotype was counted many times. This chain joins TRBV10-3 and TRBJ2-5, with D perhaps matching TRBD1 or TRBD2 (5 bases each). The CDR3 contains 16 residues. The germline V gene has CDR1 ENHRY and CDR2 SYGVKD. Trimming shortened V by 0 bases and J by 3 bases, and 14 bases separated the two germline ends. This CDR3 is CAISESRGAVKETQYF. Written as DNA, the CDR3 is TGTGCCATCAGTGAGTCGAGGGGCGCGGTAAAAGAGACCCAGTACTTC.

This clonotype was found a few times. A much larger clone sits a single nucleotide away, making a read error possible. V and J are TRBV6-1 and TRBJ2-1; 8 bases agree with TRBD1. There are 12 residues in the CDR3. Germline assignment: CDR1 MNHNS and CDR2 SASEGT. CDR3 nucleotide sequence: TGTGTCAGCAGTTGGGACAGGAATGAGCAGTTCTTC. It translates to CVSSWDRNEQFF.

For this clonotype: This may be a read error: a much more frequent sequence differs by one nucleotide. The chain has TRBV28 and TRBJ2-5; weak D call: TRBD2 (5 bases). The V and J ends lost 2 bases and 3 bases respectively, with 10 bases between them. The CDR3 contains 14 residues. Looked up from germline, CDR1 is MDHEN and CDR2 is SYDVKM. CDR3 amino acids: CASSLRPEEETQYF. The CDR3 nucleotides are TGTGCCAGCAGTTTACGGCCGGAGGAAGAGACCCAGTACTTC.

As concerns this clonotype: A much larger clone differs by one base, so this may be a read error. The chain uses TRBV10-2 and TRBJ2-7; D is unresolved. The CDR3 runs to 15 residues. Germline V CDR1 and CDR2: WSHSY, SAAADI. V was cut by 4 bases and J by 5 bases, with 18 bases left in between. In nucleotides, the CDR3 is TGCGCCAGCAGTGCGGTATCGGCTACAAACAACGAGCAGTACTTC. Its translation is CASSAVSATNNEQYF.

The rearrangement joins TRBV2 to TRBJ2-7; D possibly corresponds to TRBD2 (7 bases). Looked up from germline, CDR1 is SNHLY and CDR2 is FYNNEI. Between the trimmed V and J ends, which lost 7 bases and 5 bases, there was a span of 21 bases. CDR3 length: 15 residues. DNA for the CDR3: TGTGCCAGCATCCCGGGACGGGGGGCGCAAAACGAGCAGTACTTC. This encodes CASIPGRGAQNEQYF.

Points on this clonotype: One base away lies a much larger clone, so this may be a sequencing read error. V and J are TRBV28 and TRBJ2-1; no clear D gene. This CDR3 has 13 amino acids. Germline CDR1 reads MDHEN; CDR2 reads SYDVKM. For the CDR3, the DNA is TGTGCCTGCAGTTTGCAAGTAAGAAATGAGCAGTTCTTC. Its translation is CACSLQVRNEQFF. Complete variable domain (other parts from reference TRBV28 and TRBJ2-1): DVKVTQSSRYLVKRTGEKVFLECVQDMDHENMFWYRQDPGLGLRLIYFSYDVKMKEKGDIPEGYSVSREKKERFSLILESASTNQTSMYLCACSLQVRNEQFFGPGTRLTVL.

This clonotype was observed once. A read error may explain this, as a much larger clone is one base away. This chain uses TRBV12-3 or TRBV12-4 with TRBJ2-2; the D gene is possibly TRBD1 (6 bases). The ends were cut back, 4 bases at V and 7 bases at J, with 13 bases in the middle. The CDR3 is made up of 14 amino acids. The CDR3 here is CASSSTGPIGELFF. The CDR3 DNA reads TGTGCCAGCAGTTCGACAGGTCCTATCGGGGAGCTGTTTTTT.

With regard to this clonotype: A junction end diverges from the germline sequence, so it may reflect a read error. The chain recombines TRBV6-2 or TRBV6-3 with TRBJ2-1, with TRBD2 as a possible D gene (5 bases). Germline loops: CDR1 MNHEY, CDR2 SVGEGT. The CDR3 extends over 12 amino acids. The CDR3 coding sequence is TGTGTCAGCAGTCCATATGGAGGTGAGCAGTTCTTC. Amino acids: CVSSPYGGEQFF.

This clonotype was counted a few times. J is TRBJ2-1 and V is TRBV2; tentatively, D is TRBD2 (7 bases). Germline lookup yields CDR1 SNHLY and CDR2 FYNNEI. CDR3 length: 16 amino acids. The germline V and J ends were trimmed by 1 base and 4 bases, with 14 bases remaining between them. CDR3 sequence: CASSEGGGRGYNEQFF. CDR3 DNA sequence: TGTGCCAGCAGTGAAGGGGGGGGCCGGGGTTACAATGAGCAGTTCTTC.

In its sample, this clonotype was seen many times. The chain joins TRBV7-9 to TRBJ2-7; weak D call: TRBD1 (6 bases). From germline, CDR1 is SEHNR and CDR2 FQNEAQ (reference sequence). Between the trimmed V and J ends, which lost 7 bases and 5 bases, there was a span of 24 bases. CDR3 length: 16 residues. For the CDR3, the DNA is TGTGCCAGCATCCCACAGGGAATGGTTGGGGTCGACGAGCAGTACTTC. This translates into CASIPQGMVGVDEQYF.

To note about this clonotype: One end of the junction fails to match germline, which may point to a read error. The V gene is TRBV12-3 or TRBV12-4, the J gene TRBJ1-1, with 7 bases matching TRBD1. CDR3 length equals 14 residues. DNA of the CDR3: TGTGCTAACAGTTTAAGGGGGCGAAGCACTGAGGCTTTCTTT. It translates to CANSLRGRSTEAFF.

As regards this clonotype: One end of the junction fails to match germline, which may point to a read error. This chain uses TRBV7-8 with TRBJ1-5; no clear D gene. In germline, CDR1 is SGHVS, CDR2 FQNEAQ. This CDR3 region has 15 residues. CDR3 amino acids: CTSSFTGGNNHPQHF. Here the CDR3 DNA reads TGTACCAGCAGCTTCACGGGTGGGAACAATCACCCCCAGCATTTT.

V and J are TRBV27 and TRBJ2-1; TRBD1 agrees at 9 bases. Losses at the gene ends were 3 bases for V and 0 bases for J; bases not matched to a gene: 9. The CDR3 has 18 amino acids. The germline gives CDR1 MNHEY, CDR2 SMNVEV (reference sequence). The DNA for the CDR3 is TGTGCCAGCAGTTTCCGGACAGGGGCACGGAGCTCCTACAATGAGCAGTTCTTC. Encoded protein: CASSFRTGARSSYNEQFF.

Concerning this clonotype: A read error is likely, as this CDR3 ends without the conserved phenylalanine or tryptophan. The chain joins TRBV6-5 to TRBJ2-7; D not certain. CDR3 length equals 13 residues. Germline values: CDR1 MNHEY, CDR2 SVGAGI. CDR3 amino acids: CPSSSSLTYEQYL. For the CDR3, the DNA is TGTCCCAGCAGTTCCTCACTTACCTACGAGCAGTACTTA.

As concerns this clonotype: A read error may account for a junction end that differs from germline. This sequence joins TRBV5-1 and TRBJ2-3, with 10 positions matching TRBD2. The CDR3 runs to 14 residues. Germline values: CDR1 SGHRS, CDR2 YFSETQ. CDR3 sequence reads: CDISSSGGEDTQYF. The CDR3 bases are TGCGACATCAGCTCGAGCGGGGGGGAGGATACGCAGTATTTC.

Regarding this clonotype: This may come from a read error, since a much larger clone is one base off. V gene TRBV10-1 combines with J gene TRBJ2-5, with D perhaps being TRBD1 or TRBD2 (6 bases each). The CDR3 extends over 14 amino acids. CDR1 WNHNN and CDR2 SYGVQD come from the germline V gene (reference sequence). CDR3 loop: CACSPGDSTETQYF. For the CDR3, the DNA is TGCGCCTGCAGTCCAGGGGACTCAACGGAGACCCAGTACTTC.

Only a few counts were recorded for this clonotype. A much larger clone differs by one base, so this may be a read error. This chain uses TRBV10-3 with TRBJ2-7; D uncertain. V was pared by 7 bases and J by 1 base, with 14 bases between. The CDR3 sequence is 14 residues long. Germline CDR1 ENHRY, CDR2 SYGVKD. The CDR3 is CAINTVPSSYEQYF. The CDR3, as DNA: TGTGCCATCAACACCGTTCCCAGTTCCTACGAGCAGTACTTC.

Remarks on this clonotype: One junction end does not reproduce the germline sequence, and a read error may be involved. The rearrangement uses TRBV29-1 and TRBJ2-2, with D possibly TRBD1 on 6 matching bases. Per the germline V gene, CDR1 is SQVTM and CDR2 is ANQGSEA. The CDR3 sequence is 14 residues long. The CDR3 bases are TGTAGCGTCGAACGAAGGGGGAAGACCGGGGAGCTGCTTTTT. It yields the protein CSVERRGKTGELLF.